This T cell receptor (beta chain) was captured by sequencing in a study of blood T cell repertoires in COVID-19. Study-level background: The origin of the acute and convalescent COVID-19 samples was the United States, Italy and Spain. The analysed material was cDNA or gDNA that came from T cells, B-cell-depleted T cells, or PBMCs.

Germline CDR1 LNHDA, CDR2 SQIVND (reference sequence). The trim removed 4 bases at V and 15 bases at J, leaving 4 bases unmatched. The CDR3 consists of 11 residues. As originally analysed: Amplification from reference gene primers served as the basis for estimated nucleated cell counts. Libraries were prepared by immunoSEQ multiplex PCR; TCRdb keeps only in-frame clonotypes and omits some of them. The DNA gave D and trimming, while V, J and clone size come from that table. The table has approximately 190,000 clones, 80% to 85% seen once. The sequencing input was peripheral blood. This receptor was identified in a human donor in a cohort sampled during active COVID-19. The J gene is TRBJ2-1, the V gene TRBV19; 9 bases map to TRBD1. CDR3 loop: CASSRTGVPFF. The CDR3 DNA follows: TGTGCCAGTAGTAGGACAGGGGTTCCGTTCTTC.